One sample yielded the 26 T cell receptor beta chains listed below, sequenced in a study of T cells in tumors after PD-1 blockade. Time point: second of two post-therapy site-matched biopsies about two months apart. The table came from immunoSEQ multiplex PCR; TCRdb's copy has only in-frame clones and leaves some out. The data contain some 8,200 clones, around three fifths of them singletons. The source material was tumor tissue, sampled after anti-PD-1 treatment. These receptors came from a human donor with basal cell carcinoma.

This clone was counted only a few times. The CDR3 sequence: CSVLRLTPYEQYF. The CDR3 DNA reads TGCAGCGTTCTTCGACTAACCCCGTACGAGCAGTACTTC. The chain carries TRBV29-1 and TRBJ2-7, with D possibly being TRBD2 (5 bases). V lost 5 bases, J lost 4 bases, and 15 bases lay in between. CDR1 SQVTM and CDR2 ANQGSEA come from the germline V gene. The CDR3 sequence is 13 residues long.

This clone was seen only once. The chain combines TRBV5-4 with TRBJ2-7; the D is unclear. The CDR3 is made up of 12 amino acids. The V end was cut by 4 bases, the J end by 4 bases, with 9 bases between. The germline CDR1 and CDR2 sequences are SGHNT and YYREEE (reference sequence). CDR3 DNA: TGTGCCAGCAGCACCCTTGGGTACGAGCAGTACTTC. This encodes CASSTLGYEQYF.

This clone is labeled as medium-sized. The rearrangement joins TRBV5-5 to TRBJ1-2, with 8 bases lining up with TRBD1. Germline V lookup: CDR1 SGHKS, CDR2 YYEKEE (reference sequence). The CDR3 extends over 14 amino acids. Unmatched junction bases numbered 5, after V lost 0 bases and J lost 7 bases. The CDR3 loop is CASSLGQGYSGYTF. In nucleotides, the CDR3 is TGTGCCAGCAGCTTGGGACAGGGGTATAGTGGCTACACCTTC.

V gene TRBV27 combines with J gene TRBJ2-2, with a tentative D call TRBD1 (6 bases). Trimming cost V 3 bases and J 4 bases, with 12 bases left between them. CDR1 is MNHEY, CDR2 SMNVEV, per germline (reference sequence). This CDR3 has 15 residues. CDR3 protein: CASSFGGAGTGELFF. The CDR3 bases are TGTGCCAGCAGTTTTGGGGGCGCGGGCACCGGGGAGCTGTTTTTT.

This chain connects TRBV6-5 to TRBJ1-1, with 7 bases fitting TRBD1. Germline V gene lookup returns CDR1 MNHEY and CDR2 SVGAGI. CDR3 length equals 15 residues. V was clipped by 5 bases and J by 5 bases; unmatched bases: 11. Here the CDR3 DNA reads TGTGCCAGCAGTCGCGTCCGGACAGGACGTACTGAAGCTTTCTTT. It codes for CASSRVRTGRTEAFF.

This clone appeared a few times. The chain joins TRBV3-1 (or the pseudogene TRBV3-2) to TRBJ1-2; 8 nucleotides match TRBD1. Germline V gives CDR1 LGHDT, CDR2 YNNKEL (reference sequence). This CDR3 is built from 14 residues. The trim removed 1 base at V and 6 bases at J, leaving 4 bases unmatched. For the CDR3, the DNA is TGTGCCAGCAGCCAAGGCGGGACAGGCCATGGCTACACCTTC. Protein: CASSQGGTGHGYTF.

Turning to this clone: The junction shows a germline mismatch at one end, possibly a read error. The chain couples TRBV7-2 to TRBJ2-7; TRBD2 aligns across 8 bases. Germline V CDR1 and CDR2: SGHTA, FQGNSA. CDR3 length equals 13 residues. The CDR3 bases are TGTGCCAGCAGCTACGCCGGGACTAGAGGCCCAGACTTC. It encodes CASSYAGTRGPDF.

This clone was picked up a small number of times. V usage is TRBV5-1 and J usage is TRBJ2-7, with 15 positions matching TRBD2. Germline trimming cut 4 bases from V and 5 bases from J; bases unmatched to any gene: 4. Germline CDR1 is SGHRS and CDR2 is YFSETQ. The CDR3 runs to 15 residues. The CDR3 region is CASSPGTSGGNEQYF. The CDR3 DNA reads as TGCGCCAGCAGCCCCGGGACTAGCGGGGGGAACGAGCAGTACTTC. Based on the CDR3 plus reference TRBV5-1 and TRBJ2-7, the full variable domain is KAGVTQTPRYLIKTRGQQVTLSCSPISGHRSVSWYQQTPGQGLQFLFEYFSETQRNKGNFPGRFSGRQFSNSRSEMNVSTLELGDSALYLCASSPGTSGGNEQYFGPGTRLTVT.

This chain links TRBV25-1 with TRBJ1-1; D ambiguous. The CDR3 sequence is 12 residues long. The ends were cut back, 9 bases at V and 1 base at J, with 9 bases in the middle. Germline-derived CDR1 and CDR2 are MGHDK and SYGVNS. Here the CDR3 DNA reads TGTGCCAGTAGGCGGGGGAACACTGAAGCTTTCTTT. It translates to CASRRGNTEAFF.

V is TRBV5-4 and J is TRBJ2-5; TRBD1 matches at 7 bases. J was trimmed by 5 bases and V by 5 bases; bases with no gene match: 9. The CDR3 consists of 14 residues. CDR1 and CDR2 (germline): SGHNT, YYREEE (reference sequence). CDR3 bases: TGTGCCAGCAGGGAACAGGGGTTTCGCGAGACCCAGTACTTC. Translated, it gives CASREQGFRETQYF.

This clone was detected only a few times. The chain is built from TRBV2 and TRBJ1-1, with D perhaps matching TRBD1 (6 bases). CDR1 and CDR2 (germline): SNHLY, FYNNEI. Trimming pared 8 bases from V and 4 bases from J, leaving 14 bases between. There are 13 residues in the CDR3. The CDR3 DNA is TGTGCCAGCTGCGGGGGGCTGGGCACTGAAGCTTTCTTT. It yields the protein CASCGGLGTEAFF.

With respect to this clone: An end of the junction does not agree with germline; a read error may underlie this. Distinct nucleotide sequences in the sample also encode this CDR3. The CDR3 sequence: CARSLAGGKGGELFF. CDR3 bases: TGCGCCCGCAGCTTGGCCGGGGGGAAAGGCGGGGAGCTGTTTTTT. The gene calls are TRBV5-1 and TRBJ2-2; 7 nucleotides line up with TRBD2. The CDR3 sequence is 15 residues long. CDR1 is SGHRS and CDR2 is YFSETQ in the germline V gene.

This clone was counted between two and nine times. The gene calls are TRBV6-6 and TRBJ2-7, with D possibly TRBD2 on 7 matching bases. The CDR3 extends over 13 amino acids. V dropped 7 bases and J dropped 3 bases, with 13 bases sitting between them. Germline V gene data show CDR1 as MNHNY and CDR2 as SVGAGI (reference sequence). The CDR3 region has the DNA TGTGCCAGCAATGCCGGGGGGCGCTACGAGCAGTACTTC. Amino acids: CASNAGGRYEQYF.

The genes are TRBV5-1 and TRBJ2-5; the match to TRBD1 covers 8 bases. CDR3 size: 14 residues. CDR1 is SGHRS and CDR2 is YFSETQ in the germline V gene. J lost 7 bases, V lost 10 bases, and 15 bases had no gene match. CDR3 protein: CASTGTQTGGTQYF. CDR3 DNA sequence: TGCGCCTCCACCGGGACACAAACAGGGGGGACCCAGTACTTC.

Only one count was recorded for this clone. V usage is TRBV25-1 and J usage is TRBJ2-1; 11 bases agree with TRBD1. From germline, CDR1 is MGHDK and CDR2 SYGVNS. This CDR3 region has 16 residues. The V gene end was trimmed by 6 bases and the J gene end by 0 bases; junction bases not matched to a gene: 4. CDR3 amino acids: CASRGQGGLSYNEQFF. The CDR3 DNA follows: TGTGCCAGCAGGGGACAGGGGGGCCTCTCCTACAATGAGCAGTTCTTC.

This clone was counted between two and nine times. J is TRBJ2-7 and V is TRBV6-5; TRBD1 matches 9 bases. This CDR3 spans 14 amino acids. V lost 4 bases and J lost 3; bases outside the gene matches: 4. Germline CDR1 is MNHEY and CDR2 is SVGAGI. DNA of the CDR3: TGTGCCAGCAGTTTTCGGACAGGGGACTACGAGCAGTACTTC. It encodes CASSFRTGDYEQYF.

V usage is TRBV5-1 and J usage is TRBJ1-5; TRBD1 matches 10 bases. CDR1 and CDR2 from the germline V gene are SGHRS and YFSETQ. Trimming cost V 3 bases and J 0 bases; bases outside gene matches: 6. This CDR3 region has 17 residues. The DNA of the CDR3 is TGCGCCAGCAGCTCTGGACAGGGGGAATATAGCAATCAGCCCCAGCATTTT. It yields the protein CASSSGQGEYSNQPQHF. Based on the CDR3 plus reference TRBV5-1 and TRBJ1-5, the full variable domain is KAGVTQTPRYLIKTRGQQVTLSCSPISGHRSVSWYQQTPGQGLQFLFEYFSETQRNKGNFPGRFSGRQFSNSRSEMNVSTLELGDSALYLCASSSGQGEYSNQPQHFGDGTRLSIL.

V is TRBV3-1 (or the pseudogene TRBV3-2) and J is TRBJ1-1; no reliable D call. CDR3 length: 13 residues. Germline lookup yields CDR1 LGHDT and CDR2 YNNKEL (reference sequence). With 5 bases removed from V and 1 base from J, the gap between germline ends came to 8 bases. CDR3: CASSYRGNTEAFF. The CDR3 DNA is TGTGCCAGCAGCTACCGGGGGAACACTGAAGCTTTCTTT.

This clone is labeled as medium-sized. This sequence joins TRBV9 and TRBJ2-7; maybe TRBD1 (5 bases). Between the trimmed V and J ends, which lost 0 bases and 3 bases, there was a span of 7 bases. CDR1 is SGDLS and CDR2 is YYNGEE in the germline V gene. This CDR3 comprises 13 residues. Here the CDR3 reads CASSVAGHYEQYF. The CDR3 region has the DNA TGTGCCAGCAGCGTAGCAGGGCACTACGAGCAGTACTTC.

The genes are TRBV7-2 and TRBJ2-7; either TRBD1 or TRBD2 may supply D (5 bases each). This CDR3 is built from 15 residues. Trimming removed 5 bases at V and 2 bases at J, with 16 bases between. Germline V lookup: CDR1 SGHTA, CDR2 FQGNSA. The CDR3 here is CASSPRRLGAYEQYF. CDR3 nucleotides: TGTGCCAGCAGCCCCCGCCGATTGGGGGCCTACGAGCAGTACTTC. Complete variable domain (other parts from reference TRBV7-2 and TRBJ2-7): GAGVSQSPSNKVTEKGKDVELRCDPISGHTALYWYRQSLGQGLEFLIYFQGNSAPDKSGLPSDRFSAERTGGSVSTLTIQRTQQEDSAVYLCASSPRRLGAYEQYFGPGTRLTVT.

The J gene is TRBJ2-1, the V gene TRBV6-4; tentatively, D is TRBD1 or TRBD2 (5 bases each). CDR1 MRHNA and CDR2 SNTAGT come from the germline V gene. V was pared by 3 bases and J by 6 bases, with 9 bases between. The CDR3 is 13 amino acids. The CDR3 nucleotides read TGTGCCAGCAGTGAAGGGGAGTTCAATGAGCAGTTCTTC. Protein sequence: CASSEGEFNEQFF.

In regard to this clone: The identical CDR3 is also encoded by other nucleotide sequences in the sample. The chain couples TRBV5-5 to TRBJ1-1; perhaps TRBD1 as D (5 bases). The CDR3 consists of 14 residues. From germline, CDR1 is SGHKS and CDR2 YYEKEE (reference sequence). The V end lost 2 bases, the J end lost 6 bases, and 14 bases lay between the germline ends. CDR3 protein: CASSLGEGGAEAFF. In nucleotides, the CDR3 is TGTGCCAGCAGCTTAGGGGAGGGCGGCGCTGAAGCTTTCTTT.

The chain links TRBV6-6 to TRBJ2-2; D may correspond to TRBD1 or TRBD2 (5 bases each). The germline V and J ends were trimmed by 3 bases and 5 bases, with 13 bases remaining between them. Germline CDR1 and CDR2: MNHNY and SVGAGI (reference sequence). This CDR3 region has 15 residues. The chain's CDR3 is CASSYRTGGTGELFF. Written as DNA, the CDR3 is TGTGCCAGCAGTTATCGAACAGGAGGAACCGGGGAGCTGTTTTTT.

This clone is classed as large. V gene TRBV7-9 combines with J gene TRBJ1-1; D is possibly TRBD1 (5 bases). Trimming stripped 7 bases from V and 0 bases from J, with 9 bases between. Germline V gene lookup returns CDR1 SEHNR and CDR2 FQNEAQ (reference sequence). This CDR3 is built from 13 residues. The CDR3 coding sequence is TGTGCCAGCATCTGGGGGGTGAACACTGAAGCTTTCTTT. Translated, it gives CASIWGVNTEAFF.

This clone was seen a few times. The rearrangement uses TRBV5-1 and TRBJ1-1; D possibly corresponds to TRBD1 (6 bases). Germline values: CDR1 SGHRS, CDR2 YFSETQ. Trimming cost V 3 bases and J 1 base, with 10 bases left between them. There are 14 residues in the CDR3. The CDR3 DNA reads as TGCGCCAGCAGCTCCGACAGGAGGAACACTGAAGCTTTCTTT. Translated, it gives CASSSDRRNTEAFF.

The rearrangement links TRBV7-9 to TRBJ2-3, with TRBD2 matching 10 bases. The CDR3 totals 14 residues. CDR1 is SEHNR, CDR2 FQNEAQ, per germline (reference sequence). Trimming cost V 3 bases and J 3 bases; bases outside gene matches: 0. CDR3 protein: CASSFSGGTDTQYF. Here the CDR3 DNA reads TGTGCCAGCAGCTTTAGCGGGGGGACAGATACGCAGTATTTT.